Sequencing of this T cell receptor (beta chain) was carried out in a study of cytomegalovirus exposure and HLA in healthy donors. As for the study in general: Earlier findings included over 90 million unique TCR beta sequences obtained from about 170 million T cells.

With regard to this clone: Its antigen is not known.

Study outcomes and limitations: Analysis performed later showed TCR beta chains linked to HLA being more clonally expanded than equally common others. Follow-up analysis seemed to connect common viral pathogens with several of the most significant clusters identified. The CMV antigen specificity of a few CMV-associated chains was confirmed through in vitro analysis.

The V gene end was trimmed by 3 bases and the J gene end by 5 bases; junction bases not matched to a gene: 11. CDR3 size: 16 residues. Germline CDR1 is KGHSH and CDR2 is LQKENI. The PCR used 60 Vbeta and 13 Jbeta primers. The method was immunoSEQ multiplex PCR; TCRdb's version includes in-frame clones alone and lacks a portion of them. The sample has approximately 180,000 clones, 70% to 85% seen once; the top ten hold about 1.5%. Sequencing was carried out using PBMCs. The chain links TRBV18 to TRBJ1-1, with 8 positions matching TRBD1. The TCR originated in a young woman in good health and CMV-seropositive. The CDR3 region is CASSPYQGAAGTEAFF. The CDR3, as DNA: TGTGCCAGCTCACCTTATCAGGGGGCAGCTGGAACTGAAGCTTTCTTT.